In this sample, the clone carrying this TCR beta chain turned up a few times. The germline V and J ends were trimmed by 5 bases and 4 bases, with 12 bases remaining between them. Germline CDR1 is MNHNY and CDR2 is SVGAGI (reference sequence). The CDR3 covers 14 residues. Some clones are missing from TCRdb's copy, which holds only in-frame ones; the method was immunoSEQ multiplex PCR. The sample shows approximately 150,000 clones, 70% to 90% of them seen only once. These data belong to a study of T cell responses to AZD1222 COVID-19 vaccine. The gene calls are TRBV6-6 and TRBJ1-5, with D perhaps matching TRBD1 (5 bases). The source material was peripheral blood, sampled on day 0 of AZD1222 vaccination. The sequence derives from an adult in good health. The CDR3 DNA is TGTGCCAGCAGTCTACAGGAGATTAATCAGCCCCAGCATTTT. It specifies CASSLQEINQPQHF.